This TCR beta chain stems from a study of spatial heterogeneity in lung cancer. Study summary: Each distinct TCR and UMI combination averaged more than ten appearances in raw reads.

Sample share makes this clonotype medium-sized (0.01 to 0.1%). Its antigen remains unknown. The V end lost 4 bases, the J end lost 6 bases, and 21 bases lay between the germline ends. The CDR3 runs 16 residues. Germline CDR1 SGHNT, CDR2 YYREEE (reference sequence). The library protocol tagged each TCR cDNA with a unique molecular identifier. TCRdb re-analysed the 5' RACE reads in MiXCR, keeping a single row per CDR3 protein. The table shows thousands of distinct CDR3 sequences, with over 25% occurring only once. Time point given: sample taken at primary tumor resection. The input material, whole RNA from tumor, nontumor lung or frozen PBMC, was sequenced unsorted. Untreated early-stage non-small cell lung cancer patients, around 70 in total, were the donors. The study's findings and limits: The study found ubiquitous expanded tumor TCRs in blood more at resection than follow-up.

This TCR derives from a male donor with early-stage non-small cell lung cancer. The sequencing used PBMCs, collected at surgery. V and J are TRBV5-4 and TRBJ2-3, with D perhaps matching TRBD1 (7 bases). CDR3 amino acids: CASSPRRDRRTDTQYF. CDR3 DNA: TGTGCCAGCAGCCCCCGGCGGGACAGAAGAACGGATACGCAGTATTTT.